Listed here are 13 T cell receptor beta chains from one sample, sequenced in a study of cytomegalovirus exposure and HLA in healthy donors. The study ran its PCR with 60 Vbeta and 13 Jbeta primers. This table comes from immunoSEQ multiplex PCR, and its TCRdb copy is limited to in-frame clones, with some not included. This sample has about 180,000 clones, with 84% found just once. Sequencing was carried out using PBMCs. The receptors stem from a girl aged 2-10 years in good health and CMV-seropositive.

The genes are TRBV27 and TRBJ2-3; D unclear. The CDR3 runs to 15 residues. The ends were cut back, 0 bases at V and 3 bases at J, with 10 bases in the middle. Germline lookup yields CDR1 MNHEY and CDR2 SMNVEV (reference sequence). The CDR3 DNA follows: TGTGCCAGCAGTTTATCCGCAGGCAGGACAGATACGCAGTATTTT. This encodes CASSLSAGRTDTQYF.

This chain links TRBV10-3 with TRBJ2-5; 7 bases are a match to TRBD2. V dropped 4 bases and J dropped 9; count of bases not matched to a gene: 17. The CDR3 is 16 residues long. Germline CDR1 ENHRY, CDR2 SYGVKD. The CDR3 nucleotides read TGTGCCATCAGTGCATTGGCGGGGGACCCTCCTGCGGCCCAGTACTTC. As protein: CAISALAGDPPAAQYF.

The chain combines TRBV28 with TRBJ2-7; possibly TRBD2 for D (6 bases). This CDR3 is 15 amino acids long. Trimming left V 5 bases short and J 0 bases short, with 14 bases between. The germline V gene has CDR1 MDHEN and CDR2 SYDVKM. The CDR3 sequence: CASSTRGGHSYEQYF. In DNA, the CDR3 is TGTGCCAGCAGTACACGAGGAGGGCACTCCTACGAGCAGTACTTC.

The V and J genes are TRBV27 and TRBJ2-3; TRBD2 is a possible D gene (6 bases). The germline gives CDR1 MNHEY, CDR2 SMNVEV (reference sequence). This CDR3 spans 14 amino acids. V lost 6 bases to trimming and J lost 4 bases, with 14 bases between them. The CDR3 sequence is CASSSSWGADTQYF. DNA for the CDR3: TGTGCCAGCAGCTCTAGCTGGGGGGCAGATACGCAGTATTTT.

The rearrangement uses TRBV4-2 and TRBJ2-1; possible D gene TRBD1, 6 bases. The germline CDR1 and CDR2 sequences are LGHNA and YNFKEQ. Trimming left V 0 bases short and J 7 bases short, with 13 bases between. The CDR3 is 15 amino acids. For the CDR3, the DNA is TGTGCCAGCAGCCAAGAGGGCAGGGGTGGGAATGAGCAGTTCTTC. It is translated as CASSQEGRGGNEQFF.

This chain connects TRBV23-1 to TRBJ1-5, with unresolved D. TRBV23-1 is sorted into the ORF group, with uncertain function. The V gene lost 8 bases and the J gene lost 4 bases, with 3 bases spanning the gap. The CDR3 sequence is 10 residues long. The CDR3 loop is CASRNQPQHF. The CDR3 nucleotides are TGCGCCAGCCGGAATCAGCCCCAGCATTTT.

The rearrangement links TRBV5-4 to TRBJ1-1, with a weak D call TRBD1 (5 bases). The length of the CDR3 is 15 residues. V was trimmed by 0 bases and J by 4 bases, leaving 13 bases between them. Germline values: CDR1 SGHNT, CDR2 YYREEE (reference sequence). The CDR3: CASSLAPGFVTEAFF. The CDR3 nucleotides read TGTGCCAGCAGCTTGGCCCCAGGGTTCGTCACTGAAGCTTTCTTT.

This clone was seen a handful of times. J is TRBJ1-1 and V is TRBV29-1; D perhaps matches TRBD1 (5 bases). The CDR3 consists of 15 residues. The germline V gene encodes CDR1 SQVTM and CDR2 ANQGSEA. CDR3: CYVIDTGTENTEAFF. The DNA of the CDR3 is TGCTACGTGATCGACACCGGGACTGAGAACACTGAAGCTTTCTTT.

The CDR3 reads CASSEGGTSGNYEQYF. CDR3 nucleotide sequence: TGCGCCAGCAGTGAGGGGGGGACTAGCGGCAACTACGAGCAGTACTTC. The chain recombines TRBV10-1 with TRBJ2-7; 11 nucleotides line up with TRBD2. With 2 bases clipped from V and 3 bases from J, the junction kept 6 bases outside the gene matches. The CDR3 has 16 amino acids. The V gene's germline CDR1 is WNHNN and CDR2 SYGVQD (reference sequence).

The V and J genes are TRBV11-3 and TRBJ2-5, with 9 bases lining up with TRBD2. Germline loops: CDR1 SGHNT, CDR2 YENEEA. V lost 4 bases to trimming and J lost 1 base; unmatched junction nucleotides: 10. The CDR3 loop spans 17 amino acids. CDR3 DNA sequence: TGTGCCAGCAGCTCACTTCTACTAGCGGGTTTCCAAGAGACCCAGTACTTC. It yields the protein CASSSLLLAGFQETQYF.

The CDR3 DNA follows: TGCGCCAGCAGTCAATTTCGGACAGCTTACTCCTACAATGAGCAGTTCTTC. This sequence encodes CASSQFRTAYSYNEQFF. The chain carries TRBV10-1 and TRBJ2-1, with a weak D call TRBD1 (6 bases). The CDR3 is made up of 17 amino acids. The germline V gene has CDR1 WNHNN and CDR2 SYGVQD (reference sequence). V shed 5 bases and J shed 0 bases, with 17 bases lying between them.

The genes are TRBV30 and TRBJ2-7, with 8 bases aligning to TRBD2. There are 12 residues in the CDR3. CDR1 and CDR2 from the germline V gene are GTSNPN and SVGIG (reference sequence). Losses at the gene ends were 3 bases for V and 7 bases for J; bases not matched to a gene: 5. The CDR3 protein is CAWRLGGREQYF. CDR3 DNA: TGTGCCTGGAGATTAGGCGGGAGGGAGCAGTACTTC.

This clone is a singleton in its sample. V gene TRBV6-1 combines with J gene TRBJ2-1; a weak D match, TRBD2 (5 bases). Germline V lookup: CDR1 MNHNS, CDR2 SASEGT. V dropped 4 bases and J dropped 8 bases, with 15 bases sitting between them. The CDR3 totals 14 residues. The CDR3 nucleotides read TGTGCCAGCAGTGGTCTAGGGTTGAGGGATGAGCAGTTCTTC. Protein sequence: CASSGLGLRDEQFF.